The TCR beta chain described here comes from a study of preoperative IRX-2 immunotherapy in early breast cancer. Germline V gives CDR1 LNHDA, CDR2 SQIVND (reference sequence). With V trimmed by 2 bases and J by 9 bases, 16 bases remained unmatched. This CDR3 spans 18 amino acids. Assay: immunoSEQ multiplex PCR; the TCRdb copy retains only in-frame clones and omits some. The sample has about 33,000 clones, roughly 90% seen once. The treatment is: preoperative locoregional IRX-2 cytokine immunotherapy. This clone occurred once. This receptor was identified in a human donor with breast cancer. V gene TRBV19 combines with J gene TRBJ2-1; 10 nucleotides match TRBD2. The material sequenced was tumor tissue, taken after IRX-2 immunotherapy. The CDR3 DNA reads TGTGCCAGTAGTATATACCCCCCTAGCGGGAGCCAGGGTAGTGAGCAGTTCTTC. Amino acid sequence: CASSIYPPSGSQGSEQFF.